The 10 T cell receptor beta chains in this list originate from one sample, sequenced in a study of Ad26.COV2.S vaccination and SARS-CoV-2 variants. As to treatment: around 19 received Ad26.COV2.S at low or high dose, single or two shots; about 5 received placebo; per-sample allocation not given. Sampling was performed 63 days after the first vaccine or placebo injection. TCRdb's table, derived via immunoSEQ multiplex PCR, lists solely in-frame clones and lacks some. This sample carries around 370,000 clones, approximately 84% of them seen once, and the ten largest clones take 2.5% to 3.5%. The material was peripheral blood, obtained in a trial of Ad26.COV2.S vaccine versus placebo. All receptors come from a person between 18 and 65 years old who received the Ad26.COV2.S COVID-19 vaccine or a placebo.

The chain combines TRBV11-2 with TRBJ1-3; D call uncertain. V was clipped by 1 base and J by 0 bases, with 10 bases between them. This CDR3 has 16 residues. Germline CDR1 and CDR2: SGHAT and FQNNGV. CDR3 in DNA: TGTGCCAGCAGCTTAGTTGGACGGTACTCTGGAAACACCATATATTTT. Its translation is CASSLVGRYSGNTIYF.

The chain uses TRBV6-9 and TRBJ1-2; D ambiguous. Trimming removed 8 bases from V and 2 bases from J, with 12 bases in between. Germline V gene data show CDR1 as MNHGY and CDR2 as SVAAGI. The CDR3 has 13 residues. CDR3 region: CASPRGRNYGYTF. In DNA, the CDR3 is TGTGCCAGCCCCCGAGGGAGAAACTATGGCTACACCTTC.

The chain has TRBV4-1 and TRBJ2-5; 12 bases align to TRBD2. The CDR3 runs 18 residues. The J segment lost 0 bases and the V segment lost 5 bases, leaving 10 bases of the junction unmatched. Germline V CDR1 and CDR2: MGHRA, YSYEKL. CDR3 in amino acids: CASSIRTSGIRYQETQYF. For the CDR3, the DNA is TGCGCCAGCAGCATCCGGACTAGCGGGATAAGGTACCAAGAGACCCAGTACTTC.

This clone occurred a few times. The chain is built from TRBV5-1 and TRBJ1-1; 7 bases agree with TRBD1. Germline loops: CDR1 SGHRS, CDR2 YFSETQ. This CDR3 contains 15 residues. J gave up 4 bases and V 0 bases, and 6 bases lay outside the gene matches. This chain's CDR3 is CASSLEAAGGTEAFF. As DNA, the CDR3 is TGCGCCAGCAGCTTGGAAGCGGCAGGGGGCACTGAAGCTTTCTTT. The full variable domain, with the rest looked up from reference TRBV5-1 and TRBJ1-1, is KAGVTQTPRYLIKTRGQQVTLSCSPISGHRSVSWYQQTPGQGLQFLFEYFSETQRNKGNFPGRFSGRQFSNSRSEMNVSTLELGDSALYLCASSLEAAGGTEAFFGQGTRLTVV.

The rearrangement links TRBV6-2 or TRBV6-3 to TRBJ1-5; perhaps TRBD1 as D (5 bases). The germline V gene encodes CDR1 MNHEY and CDR2 SVGEGT. The CDR3 spans 16 residues. The V end lost 2 bases, the J end lost 2 bases, and 13 bases lay between the germline ends. CDR3 DNA: TGTGCCAGCAGTTACGGGACGATAGCGGGCAATCAGCCCCAGCATTTT. Encoded protein: CASSYGTIAGNQPQHF.

Here the CDR3 reads CASSLRENTGELFF. As DNA, the CDR3 is TGCGCCAGCAGCTTGCGGGAGAACACCGGGGAGCTGTTTTTT. The rearrangement links TRBV5-1 to TRBJ2-2; D possibly corresponds to TRBD2 (5 bases). The CDR3 runs to 14 residues. The germline V and J ends were trimmed by 1 base and 1 base, with 5 bases remaining between them. Germline CDR1 SGHRS, CDR2 YFSETQ.

The chain recombines TRBV11-2 with TRBJ2-1, with a tentative D call TRBD2 (6 bases). Trimming stripped 8 bases from V and 3 bases from J, with 8 bases between. The CDR3 contains 12 residues. Per the germline V gene, CDR1 is SGHAT and CDR2 is FQNNGV. CDR3 in amino acids: CASGGDYNEQFF. CDR3 nucleotide sequence: TGTGCCAGCGGAGGGGACTACAATGAGCAGTTCTTC.

V is TRBV5-1 and J is TRBJ2-3; no clear D. V lost 0 bases, J lost 2 bases, and 7 bases lay in between. The CDR3 has 14 residues. From germline, CDR1 is SGHRS and CDR2 YFSETQ. The CDR3 spells CASSLAVDTDTQYF. The DNA for the CDR3 is TGCGCCAGCAGCTTGGCCGTCGACACAGATACGCAGTATTTT.

The chain is built from TRBV2 and TRBJ1-3, with D uncertain. V was shortened by 4 bases and J by 1 base, with 14 bases between the two germline ends. The CDR3 runs to 16 residues. Germline V gene lookup returns CDR1 SNHLY and CDR2 FYNNEI. Here the CDR3 reads CASSVVEGGSGNTIYF. CDR3 DNA: TGTGCCAGCAGTGTCGTCGAGGGTGGATCTGGAAACACCATATATTTT.

The CDR3 is CASSLAGLAFF. The CDR3 DNA is TGTGCCAGCAGTTTAGCAGGGTTAGCTTTCTTT. The V call is TRBV12-3 or TRBV12-4, the J call TRBJ1-1; no clear D. The CDR3 length is 11 residues. V was clipped by 0 bases and J by 10 bases, with 6 bases between them.